Each of the 3 T cell receptor beta chains below was sequenced from the same sample in a study of blood T cell repertoires in COVID-19. The repertoire was sequenced with immunoSEQ multiplex PCR; TCRdb's copy has only in-frame clones and lacks some. The table has some 150,000 clones, around 89% seen once. The sample consisted of peripheral blood. All receptors come from a man aged 60 to 75 with active or convalescent COVID-19.

This clone turned up a few times. The CDR3 region has the DNA TGCGCCAGCAGTCGGCCCGAGGAACCTGCTAACTATGGCTACACCTTC. Its translation is CASSRPEEPANYGYTF. This chain uses TRBV23-1 with TRBJ1-2; no firm D call. TRBV23-1 is an ORF for which the function is uncertain. The CDR3 totals 16 residues. Trimming left V 4 bases short and J 0 bases short, with 15 bases between.

The V call is TRBV5-1, the J call TRBJ1-1, with D possibly being TRBD1 (5 bases). The CDR3 has 14 amino acids. The germline V gene has CDR1 SGHRS and CDR2 YFSETQ. V dropped 1 base and J dropped 0 bases, with 7 bases sitting between them. The chain's CDR3 is CASSLRQMNTEAFF. DNA of the CDR3: TGCGCCAGCAGCTTGAGACAGATGAACACTGAAGCTTTCTTT.

J is TRBJ2-1 and V is TRBV7-6; the match to TRBD2 covers 9 bases. J was trimmed by 2 bases and V by 5 bases; bases with no gene match: 4. The CDR3 length is 15 residues. Germline CDR1 and CDR2: SGHVS and FNYEAQ. The CDR3 DNA sequence: TGTGCCAGCAGCCTTAGCGGGAGCCCCTACAATGAGCAGTTCTTC. This codes for CASSLSGSPYNEQFF.